This TCR beta chain was retrieved from a study of CD8+ T cells in alopecia areata. Sequencing templates came from extracted RNA that was reverse transcribed into cDNA. This table comes from immunoSEQ multiplex PCR, and its TCRdb copy is limited to in-frame clones, with some not included. The table lists 95,000 to 150,000 clones, 53% of them singletons. As for treatment: oral pan-JAK inhibitor, 5-10 mg twice daily. Trimming took 7 bases from V and 5 from J, leaving 19 bases between them. The CDR3 totals 15 residues. From germline, CDR1 is SGHRS and CDR2 YFSETQ. The clonotype originates from a human donor with alopecia areata. The source material was CD4+ T cells sorted from blood, sampled at week 4, from a patient treated with tofacitinib. This sequence joins TRBV5-1 and TRBJ2-1, with a tentative D call TRBD2 (6 bases). This chain's CDR3 is CASGIGGAKNNEQFF. DNA for the CDR3: TGCGCCAGCGGGATCGGAGGGGCGAAAAACAATGAGCAGTTCTTC.